This TCR beta chain was sequenced for a study of beta chain features in type 1 diabetes listed by TCRdb under 2018. Background for the entire study: No differences in mean age, gender distribution, total cell number or subset yield were found between patients and healthy donors. A total of some 110 million sorted cells were examined across all samples, and the number of cells per subset was strongly correlated with RNA yield. In the study, TCRB repertoires of sorted circulating CD4+ T cell subsets from recently diagnosed type 1 diabetes patients were compared with those of matched healthy donors. Naive and central memory subsets were obtained from all 30 or so donors, but regulatory and stem cell-like memory subsets were isolated from only 8 patients and roughly eight healthy donors. Broader findings and caveats from the paper: Fewer insertions and more nucleotide deletions at VDJ recombination sites were observed in patients with type 1 diabetes, implying thymic rearrangement abnormalities. Naive, central memory and regulatory TCRB repertoires appeared to be more alike among patients than among healthy donors. Because cDNA was sequenced instead of genomic DNA, activated cells with high expression could be over-represented, although the groups did not differ in activation or CD3 levels. Type 1 diabetes patients showed a moderate but significant shortening of TCRB CDR3 length in all four CD4+ subsets. Shorter templates might be favored by PCR, yet because patient and control samples were amplified and corrected together, any such skew would affect both groups equally. Because small numbers of individuals were included in the HLA sub-analyses, any influence of HLA type on TCRB rearrangement was left unresolved.

Each donor gave one peripheral blood draw, averaging approximately 0.12 L, which was collected into heparinised tubes. Naive, central memory, regulatory and stem cell-like memory CD4+ T cells were sorted on a BD FACSAria II using a panel including CD45RO, CCR7, CD25, CD127, CD95 and CD27. All sorted populations exceeded 95% purity. PBMCs were isolated immediately by Lymphoprep density gradient centrifugation and stained directly without culture. So that batch effects would be minimized, each experiment stained and sorted samples in pairs, pairing one healthy donor with one patient. The entire isolated RNA was reverse transcribed using the High Capacity cDNA Reverse Transcription Kit, and thus expressed TCRB transcripts were sequenced. Deep immunoSEQ sequencing was performed on naive, central memory and regulatory T cell samples, with an average of roughly 3.3 million total reads per sample. Sorted cells were lysed in RLT buffer and RNA was extracted with DNase-treated RNeasy Micro or Mini kits, depending on cell number. Each cell subset was processed on its own to prevent cross-contamination, while patient and healthy donor samples were processed together. Using the immunoSEQ multiplex PCR, TCRB sequences were amplified from cDNA into 87-bp fragments spanning the CDR3 region. Sequencing of the amplicons was performed on the Illumina HiSeq platform. On the study's bioinformatics: PCR bias was corrected computationally using synthetic template baselines, and reads within Hamming distance 2 were collapsed, with unmergeable singletons discarded. Reads were aligned against IMGT so that V, D and J genes, CDR3 length and insertions or deletions at six rearrangement sites could be assigned. Clonotype counts were normalized to sorted cell number within each subset before computing true diversity and Gini coefficients with the tcR R package. Repertoire sharing was quantified using the overlap coefficient calculated on TCRB nucleotide sequences. As a proxy for the pre-selection repertoire, out-of-frame TCRB sequences from naive cells were analyzed. TCRdb mirrors the immuneACCESS table, restricted to in-frame sequences. Some clones are absent from its copies; in checked studies, under half trace to an unresolved V gene, and the reason for the others is unknown. V and J calls and clone size are given by that table; D and trimming were obtained from the DNA. For this sample there are around 710,000 clones; around an eighth appear just once. In total, the top ten clones hold around 0.12% of the sample.

On this clone itself: Its target antigen remains unknown. There are no base qualities to consult, and no much larger clone falls within one base.

The junction shows trimming of 1 base on V and 0 bases on J, plus 7 bases between the germline ends. CDR1 and CDR2 were assigned from the germline V gene as SGHVS and FNYEAQ. From cysteine to phenylalanine, the CDR3 is 15 amino acids long. CDR3 DNA is the only sequence kept; it has 45 bases, read in frame from the first base. The sequence came from a man younger than 40 with type 1 diabetes. The sequencing input was naive CD4+ T cells from blood. What the cell subset or site label conveys for this sample: true naive CD4+ T cells. The chain joins TRBV7-6 to TRBJ2-4, with TRBD2 tentatively as D gene (5 bases match). The nucleotide sequence reads as follows: TGTGCCAGCAGCTTAGACGCGGGAGCCAAAAACATTCAGTACTTC. This is translated as CASSLDAGAKNIQYF.